This TCR beta chain was sequenced in a study of shared clonotypes between healthy human individuals. Study-wide results and limits: Limitation of the genetic and exposure-history diversity represented came from the few donors.

This clone was recorded only once. The antigen remains unidentified. Profiling relied on immunoSEQ multiplex PCR, and the TCRdb table lists in-frame clones only, not all of them. The top ten clones hold 0.1% to 0.15% of a sample with 2,100,000 or so clones, more than 90% of them seen once. J gave up 6 bases and V 4 bases, and 5 bases lay outside the gene matches. This CDR3 contains 14 residues. Germline assignment: CDR1 SQVTM and CDR2 ANQGSEA. Caucasian adults living in Nashville, Tennessee, provided all samples. This chain joins TRBV29-1 and TRBJ2-7; 14 nucleotides agree with TRBD2. The sample taken for sequencing was naive CD4+ T cells sorted from blood. The subset denotes: CD45RA+ positively selected. This clonotype originated in a man between 18 and 29 years old in good health. The CDR3 spells CSVGGLAGGSEQYF. The CDR3 DNA reads as TGCAGCGTTGGAGGACTAGCGGGAGGCAGCGAGCAGTACTTC.